This record looks at one TCR beta chain sequence and its context. This sample stems from a study of blood T cell repertoires in COVID-19. Study overall: From the United States, Italy and Spain came samples of acute and convalescent COVID-19.

J was trimmed by 3 bases and V by 8 bases; bases with no gene match: 3. This CDR3 region has 12 residues. Germline CDR1 MNHEY, CDR2 SMNVEV (reference sequence). Here immunoSEQ multiplex PCR was the method, and the copy in TCRdb shows in-frame clones only, minus some. The data show 250,000 to 350,000 clones, about four fifths seen once. V gene TRBV27 combines with J gene TRBJ2-7; 8 positions match TRBD1. The TCR was taken from a person aged 70 to 85 with COVID-19, enrolled during active disease. Sequenced: peripheral blood. The CDR3 is CASGQGSYEQYF. CDR3 coding DNA: TGTGCCAGCGGACAGGGCAGCTACGAGCAGTACTTC.